These 24 T cell receptor beta chains originate from one sample sequenced in a study of blood T cell repertoires in COVID-19 (TCRdb year 2020). The method was the immunoSEQ multiplex PCR assay. As stored in TCRdb, this immuneACCESS dataset retains in-frame rearrangements with V and J assigned. A fraction of the clones does not appear; measured against another copy, unresolved V genes explain less than half of the discrepancy, and the remainder lacks a known reason. The sample contains approximately 230,000 clones, around 83% of them found a single time. Together, the top ten hold 5% to 6% of the sample. Source material: peripheral blood. The receptors here all came from a man at least 80 years old with acute or convalescent COVID-19.

CDR3: CASSQRGMNTEAFF. The CDR3 nucleotides read TGTGCCAGCAGCCAGCGGGGGATGAACACTGAAGCTTTCTTT. The chain couples TRBV3-1 (or the pseudogene TRBV3-2) to TRBJ1-1, with D possibly matching TRBD1 (5 bases). CDR1 and CDR2 from the germline V gene are LGHDT and YNNKEL (reference sequence). CDR3 length: 14 amino acids. V was pared by 3 bases and J by 0 bases, with 8 bases between.

The J gene is TRBJ1-6, the V gene TRBV5-1, with 9 bases matching TRBD1. Germline values: CDR1 SGHRS, CDR2 YFSETQ. The CDR3 is 16 amino acids. V gave up 4 bases and J gave up 9 bases; unmatched junction bases: 11. As DNA, the CDR3 is TGCGCCAGCAGCGGGGACCGGACAGGGGTGAGTTCACCCCTCCACTTT. This codes for CASSGDRTGVSSPLHF. The variable domain in full, completed from reference TRBV5-1 and TRBJ1-6, reads KAGVTQTPRYLIKTRGQQVTLSCSPISGHRSVSWYQQTPGQGLQFLFEYFSETQRNKGNFPGRFSGRQFSNSRSEMNVSTLELGDSALYLCASSGDRTGVSSPLHFGNGTRLTVT.

The V gene is TRBV10-3, the J gene TRBJ1-2, with TRBD1 matching 11 bases. CDR3 length equals 12 residues. Germline V CDR1 and CDR2: ENHRY, SYGVKD. With 10 bases clipped from V and 10 bases from J, the junction kept 8 bases outside the gene matches. The CDR3 loop is CATLDRGQVYTF. CDR3 bases: TGTGCCACCTTGGACAGGGGGCAAGTCTACACCTTC.

The V and J genes are TRBV15 and TRBJ2-1; weak D call: TRBD1 (6 bases). CDR1 LNHNV and CDR2 YYDKDF come from the germline V gene (reference sequence). V lost 1 base and J lost 4, with 14 bases in between. The CDR3 contains 16 residues. CDR3 region: CATSRGGQGLYNEQFF. CDR3 bases: TGTGCCACCAGCAGAGGGGGGCAGGGGCTATACAATGAGCAGTTCTTC.

The chain recombines TRBV6-6 with TRBJ1-5; tentative D call: TRBD1 (6 bases). V lost 6 bases and J 7 bases, leaving 16 bases between the germline ends. Germline V gives CDR1 MNHNY, CDR2 SVGAGI (reference sequence). The CDR3 runs 14 residues. CDR3 nucleotide sequence: TGTGCCAGCAGGACGGGACAAGCTAGCCAGCCCCAGCATTTT. Its translation is CASRTGQASQPQHF.

This chain connects TRBV5-1 to TRBJ2-1, with TRBD2 matching over 8 bases. In germline, CDR1 is SGHRS, CDR2 YFSETQ. V shed 5 bases, J shed 3 bases, and the junction held 7 bases outside the gene matches. The CDR3 covers 15 residues. CDR3 protein: CASRRPGTSYNEQFF. In DNA, the CDR3 is TGCGCCAGCAGGCGCCCCGGGACTAGCTACAATGAGCAGTTCTTC.

This chain uses TRBV27 with TRBJ2-2, with 11 bases identical to TRBD2. Germline values: CDR1 MNHEY, CDR2 SMNVEV (reference sequence). The junction had 12 bases not matched to a gene; V was cut back by 2 bases and J by 4 bases. The CDR3 consists of 19 residues. The CDR3 coding sequence is TGTGCCAGCAGTTTACCTCGGGGGCTAGCGGGAGGTATCACCGGGGAGCTGTTTTTT. It yields the protein CASSLPRGLAGGITGELFF.

V is TRBV5-1 and J is TRBJ2-2, with 7 bases identical to TRBD1. The CDR3 totals 15 residues. Germline CDR1 and CDR2: SGHRS and YFSETQ. Unmatched junction bases numbered 2, after V lost 3 bases and J lost 0 bases. CDR3 residues: CASSWGTANTGELFF. CDR3 coding DNA: TGCGCCAGCAGCTGGGGGACAGCGAACACCGGGGAGCTGTTTTTT.

In its sample, this clone was seen a few times. The genes are TRBV5-4 and TRBJ2-7, with D tentatively TRBD2 (6 bases). Germline CDR1 and CDR2: SGHNT and YYREEE (reference sequence). The ends were cut back, 1 base at V and 4 bases at J, with 21 bases in the middle. The CDR3 length is 17 residues. The CDR3 is CASSLFYGGVGGYEQYF. The CDR3 DNA sequence: TGTGCCAGCAGCTTGTTTTACGGGGGAGTGGGGGGATACGAGCAGTACTTC.

V gene TRBV21-1 combines with J gene TRBJ2-1; TRBD2 reflects the table's D call only, with no check against the DNA. TRBV21-1 is deemed a pseudogene. The CDR3 is 17 amino acids. CDR3 amino acids: CASSKRPSGGAGNEQFF. In DNA, the CDR3 is TGTGCCAGCAGCAAAAGGCCTAGCGGGGGGGCCGGGAATGAGCAGTTCTTC.

In this sample, this clone turned up once. The rearrangement joins TRBV28 to TRBJ2-1, with TRBD1 matching 8 bases. Germline assignment: CDR1 MDHEN and CDR2 SYDVKM. The V segment lost 3 bases and the J segment 7 bases; nucleotides outside the gene matches: 8. The CDR3 is 15 amino acids. This CDR3 is CASSFQTGDPNEQFF. In DNA, the CDR3 is TGTGCCAGCAGTTTCCAGACAGGGGACCCTAATGAGCAGTTCTTC.

The chain combines TRBV5-1 with TRBJ1-1, with a weak D call TRBD1 (5 bases). The CDR3 is 15 residues long. Between the trimmed V and J ends, which lost 0 bases and 1 base, there was a span of 10 bases. Germline lookup yields CDR1 SGHRS and CDR2 YFSETQ. In DNA form, the CDR3 reads TGCGCCAGCAGCTTGGGACAGAAATCGAACACTGAAGCTTTCTTT. It yields the protein CASSLGQKSNTEAFF.

This rearrangement joins TRBV9 to TRBJ1-2; D is unresolved. Germline V gene lookup returns CDR1 SGDLS and CDR2 YYNGEE. V lost 0 bases, J lost 2 bases, and 17 bases lay in between. This CDR3 spans 17 amino acids. The CDR3 coding sequence is TGTGCCAGCAGCGTAGATGGAGGACGGAGCCGCAACTATGGCTACACCTTC. Translating it yields CASSVDGGRSRNYGYTF.

The genes are TRBV7-2 and TRBJ2-3; possibly TRBD1 for D (6 bases). Trimming left V 5 bases short and J 2 bases short, with 14 bases between. The CDR3 extends over 15 amino acids. Germline lookup yields CDR1 SGHTA and CDR2 FQGNSA. The CDR3 loop reads CASSPGHGNTDTQYF. The DNA for the CDR3 is TGTGCCAGCAGCCCGGGACACGGGAACACAGATACGCAGTATTTT.

This chain joins TRBV10-3 and TRBJ1-3, with TRBD1 matching 8 bases. The germline CDR1 and CDR2 sequences are ENHRY and SYGVKD. This CDR3 is built from 17 residues. After removal of 5 bases from V and 0 bases from J, the junction contained 9 bases not matched to a gene. Written as DNA, the CDR3 is TGTGCCATCAGTCCCGGGACAGGATTGTTCTCTGGAAACACCATATATTTT. It translates to CAISPGTGLFSGNTIYF.

The chain joins TRBV7-8 to TRBJ2-3; a possible D gene is TRBD2 (6 bases). With 5 bases removed from V and 0 bases from J, the gap between germline ends came to 15 bases. Looked up from germline, CDR1 is SGHVS and CDR2 is FQNEAQ. CDR3 length: 16 residues. DNA for the CDR3: TGTGCCAGCAGCCCACGTTCCCGGGGGAGCACAGATACGCAGTATTTT. It specifies CASSPRSRGSTDTQYF. Using reference TRBV7-8 and TRBJ2-3 for the parts outside the CDR3, the full variable domain is GAGVSQSPRYKVAKRGQDVALRCDPISGHVSLFWYQQALGQGPEFLTYFQNEAQLDKSGLPSDRFFAERPEGSVSTLKIQRTQQEDSAVYLCASSPRSRGSTDTQYFGPGTRLTVL.

J is TRBJ2-1 and V is TRBV7-9, with D possibly matching TRBD1 (6 bases). CDR1 and CDR2 from the germline V gene are SEHNR and FQNEAQ (reference sequence). V was cut by 3 bases and J by 16 bases, with 22 bases left in between. There are 14 residues in the CDR3. In DNA, the CDR3 is TGTGCCAGCAGCTTTGGGGGCCCGTCGACCCCGGATTTCTTC. Its translation is CASSFGGPSTPDFF.

This chain links TRBV10-2 with TRBJ2-7; unclear D gene. V shed 0 bases and J shed 5 bases, with 14 bases lying between them. The CDR3 is 15 residues long. Per germline, CDR1 WSHSY and CDR2 SAAADI. CDR3 coding DNA: TGCGCCAGCAGTGAGTCTGCGGCCATACTCGACGAGCAGTACTTC. Translating gives CASSESAAILDEQYF.

The CDR3 region is CASLGWNEQFF. The CDR3 bases are TGTGCCAGCCTCGGGTGGAATGAGCAGTTCTTC. This chain uses TRBV2 with TRBJ2-1; D ambiguous. V lost 8 bases and J lost 7, with 9 bases in between. The CDR3 extends over 11 amino acids. CDR1 SNHLY and CDR2 FYNNEI come from the germline V gene.

This clone was counted once. J is TRBJ1-2 and V is TRBV2; D call uncertain. Per germline, CDR1 SNHLY and CDR2 FYNNEI. The CDR3 length is 13 residues. The ends were cut back, 0 bases at V and 2 bases at J, with 4 bases in the middle. CDR3 sequence (DNA): TGTGCCAGCAGTGAAGCTCGGAACTATGGCTACACCTTC. Its translation: CASSEARNYGYTF.

The J gene is TRBJ2-7, the V gene TRBV5-5; the match to TRBD1 covers 9 bases. Germline V CDR1 and CDR2: SGHKS, YYEKEE (reference sequence). The V and J ends lost 7 bases and 2 bases, in that order; junction bases with no gene match: 10. The CDR3 runs to 15 residues. The CDR3: CASHLGTGLTYEQYF. DNA for the CDR3: TGTGCCAGCCATTTGGGGACAGGGTTGACCTACGAGCAGTACTTC.

This clone has just a few counts. CDR3 amino acids: CASSVEIGEQFF. In DNA form, the CDR3 reads TGTGCCAGCAGTGTGGAGATAGGAGAGCAGTTCTTC. The V and J genes are TRBV2 and TRBJ2-1; D gene ambiguous. The length of the CDR3 is 12 residues. Trimming cost V 4 bases and J 10 bases, with 11 bases left between them. Germline V lookup: CDR1 SNHLY, CDR2 FYNNEI. Drawing the rest from reference TRBV2 and TRBJ2-1, the complete variable domain is EPEVTQTPSHQVTQMGQEVILRCVPISNHLYFYWYRQILGQKVEFLVSFYNNEISEKSEIFDDQFSVERPDGSNFTLKIRSTKLEDSAMYFCASSVEIGEQFFGPGTRLTVL.

The chain is built from TRBV6-5 and TRBJ2-5; D is uncertain. The CDR3 is 15 residues long. Germline V gene lookup returns CDR1 MNHEY and CDR2 SVGAGI. Trimming cost V 0 bases and J 2 bases, with 10 bases left between them. In DNA form, the CDR3 reads TGTGCCAGCAGTTACTCGATTTCACAGCAAGAGACCCAGTACTTC. Residues: CASSYSISQQETQYF.

The J gene is TRBJ1-1, the V gene TRBV5-1, with D unresolved. CDR3 length: 13 amino acids. The V gene lost 1 base and the J gene lost 8 bases, with 12 bases spanning the gap. Germline CDR1 SGHRS, CDR2 YFSETQ. DNA of the CDR3: TGCGCCAGCAGCTTGTTACCTAACCTCGAAGCTTTCTTT. Protein: CASSLLPNLEAFF.